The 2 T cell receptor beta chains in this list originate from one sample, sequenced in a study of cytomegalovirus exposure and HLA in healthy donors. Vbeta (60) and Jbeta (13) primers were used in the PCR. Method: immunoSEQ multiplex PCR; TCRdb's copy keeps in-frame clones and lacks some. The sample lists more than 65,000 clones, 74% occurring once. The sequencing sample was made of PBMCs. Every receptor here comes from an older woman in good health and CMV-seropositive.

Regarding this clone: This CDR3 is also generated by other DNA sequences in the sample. CDR3 DNA: TGCAGTGCTACTCCCCCTGATGGCTACACCTTC. It yields the protein CSATPPDGYTF. The chain recombines TRBV20-1 with TRBJ1-2; D remains unclear. Germline CDR1 is DFQATT and CDR2 is SNEGSKA (reference sequence). The CDR3 consists of 11 residues. Trimming took 4 bases from V and 6 from J, leaving 9 bases between them.

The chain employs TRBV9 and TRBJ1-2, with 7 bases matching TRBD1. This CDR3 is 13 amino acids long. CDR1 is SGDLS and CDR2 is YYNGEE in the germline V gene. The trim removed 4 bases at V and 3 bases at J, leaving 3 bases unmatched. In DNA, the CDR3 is TGTGCCAGCAGCCTGGGACAGCACTATGGCTACACCTTC. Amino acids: CASSLGQHYGYTF.